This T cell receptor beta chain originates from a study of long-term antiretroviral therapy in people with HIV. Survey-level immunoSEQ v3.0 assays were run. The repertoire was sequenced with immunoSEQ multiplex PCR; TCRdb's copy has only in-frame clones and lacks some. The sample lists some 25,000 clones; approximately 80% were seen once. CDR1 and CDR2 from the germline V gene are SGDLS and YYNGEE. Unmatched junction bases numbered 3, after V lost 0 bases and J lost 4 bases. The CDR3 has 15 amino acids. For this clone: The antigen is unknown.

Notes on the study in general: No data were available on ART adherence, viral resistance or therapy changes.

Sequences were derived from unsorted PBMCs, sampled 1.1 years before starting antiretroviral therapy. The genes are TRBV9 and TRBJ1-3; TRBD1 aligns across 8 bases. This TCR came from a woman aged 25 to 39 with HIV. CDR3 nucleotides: TGTGCCAGCAGCGTAGCAGGGGGCGGAGGAAACACCATATATTTT. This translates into CASSVAGGGGNTIYF.